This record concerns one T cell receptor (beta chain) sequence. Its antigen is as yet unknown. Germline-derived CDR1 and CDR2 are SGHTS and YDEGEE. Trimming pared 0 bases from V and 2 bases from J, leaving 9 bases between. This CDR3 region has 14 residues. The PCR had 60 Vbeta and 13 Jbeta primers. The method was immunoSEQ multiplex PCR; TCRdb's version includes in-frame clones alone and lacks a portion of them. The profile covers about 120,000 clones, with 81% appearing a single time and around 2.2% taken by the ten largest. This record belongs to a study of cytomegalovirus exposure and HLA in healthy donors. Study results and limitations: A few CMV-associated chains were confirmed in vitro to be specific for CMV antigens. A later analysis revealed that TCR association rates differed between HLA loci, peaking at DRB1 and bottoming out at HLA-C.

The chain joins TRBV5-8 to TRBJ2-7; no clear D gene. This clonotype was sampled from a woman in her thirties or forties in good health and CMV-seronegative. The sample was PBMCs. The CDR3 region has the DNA TGTGCCAGCAGCTTGGACGGAGCCGCCTACGAGCAGTACTTC. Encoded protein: CASSLDGAAYEQYF.